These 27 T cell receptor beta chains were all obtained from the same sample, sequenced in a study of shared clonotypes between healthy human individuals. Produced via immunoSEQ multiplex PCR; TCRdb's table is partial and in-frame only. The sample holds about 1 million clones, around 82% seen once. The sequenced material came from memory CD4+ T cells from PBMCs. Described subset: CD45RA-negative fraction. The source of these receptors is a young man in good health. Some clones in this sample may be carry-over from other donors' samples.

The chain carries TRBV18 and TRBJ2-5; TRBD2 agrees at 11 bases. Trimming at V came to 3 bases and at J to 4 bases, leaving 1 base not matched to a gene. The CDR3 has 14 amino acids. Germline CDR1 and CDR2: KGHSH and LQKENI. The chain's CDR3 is CASSPSGRGETQYF. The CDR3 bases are TGTGCCAGCTCACCTAGCGGGAGGGGAGAGACCCAGTACTTC.

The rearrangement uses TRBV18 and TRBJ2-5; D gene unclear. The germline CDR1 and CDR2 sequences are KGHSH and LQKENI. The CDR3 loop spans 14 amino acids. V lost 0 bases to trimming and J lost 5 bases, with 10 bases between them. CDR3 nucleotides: TGTGCCAGCTCACCACCAGGGTCTCGGGAGACCCAGTACTTC. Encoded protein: CASSPPGSRETQYF. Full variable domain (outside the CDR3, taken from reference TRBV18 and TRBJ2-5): NAGVMQNPRHLVRRRGQEARLRCSPMKGHSHVYWYRQLPEEGLKFMVYLQKENIIDESGMPKERFSAEFPKEGPSILRIQQVVRGDSAAYFCASSPPGSRETQYFGPGTRLLVL.

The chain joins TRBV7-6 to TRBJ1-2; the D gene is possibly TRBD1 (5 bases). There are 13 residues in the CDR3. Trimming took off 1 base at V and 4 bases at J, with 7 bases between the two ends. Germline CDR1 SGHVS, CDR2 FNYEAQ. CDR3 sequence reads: CASSLGGVYGYTF. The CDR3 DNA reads TGTGCCAGCAGCTTAGGGGGGGTCTATGGCTACACCTTC.

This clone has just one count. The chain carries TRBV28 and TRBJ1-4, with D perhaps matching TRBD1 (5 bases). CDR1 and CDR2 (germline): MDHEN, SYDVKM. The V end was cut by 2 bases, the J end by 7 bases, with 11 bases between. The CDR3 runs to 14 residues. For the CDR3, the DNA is TGTGCCAGCAGTTTAGGAGCGGGGGTTGAAAAACTGTTTTTT. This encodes CASSLGAGVEKLFF.

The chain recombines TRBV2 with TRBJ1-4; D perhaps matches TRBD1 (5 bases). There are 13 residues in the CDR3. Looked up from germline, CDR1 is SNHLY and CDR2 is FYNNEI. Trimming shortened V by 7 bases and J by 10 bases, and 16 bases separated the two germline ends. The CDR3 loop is CASTEGVGGKLFF. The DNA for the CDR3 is TGTGCCAGCACGGAGGGAGTCGGGGGAAAACTGTTTTTT.

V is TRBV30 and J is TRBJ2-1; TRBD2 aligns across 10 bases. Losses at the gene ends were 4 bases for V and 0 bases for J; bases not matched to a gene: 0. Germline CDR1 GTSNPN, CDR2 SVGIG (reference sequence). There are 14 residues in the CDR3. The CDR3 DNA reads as TGTGCCTGGACTAGCGGGAGCTCCTACAATGAGCAGTTCTTC. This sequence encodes CAWTSGSSYNEQFF.

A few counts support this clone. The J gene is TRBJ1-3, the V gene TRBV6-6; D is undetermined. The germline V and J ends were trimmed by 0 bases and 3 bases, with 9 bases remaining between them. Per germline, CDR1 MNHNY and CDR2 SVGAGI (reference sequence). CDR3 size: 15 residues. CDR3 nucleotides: TGTGCCAGCAGTTACTCGAGGTACAGTGGAAACACCATATATTTT. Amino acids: CASSYSRYSGNTIYF.

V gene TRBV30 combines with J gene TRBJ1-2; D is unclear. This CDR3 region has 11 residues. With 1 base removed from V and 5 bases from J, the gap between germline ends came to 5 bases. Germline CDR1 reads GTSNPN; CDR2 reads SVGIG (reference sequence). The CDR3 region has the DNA TGTGCCTGGAGTGAGACGTATGGCTACACCTTC. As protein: CAWSETYGYTF.

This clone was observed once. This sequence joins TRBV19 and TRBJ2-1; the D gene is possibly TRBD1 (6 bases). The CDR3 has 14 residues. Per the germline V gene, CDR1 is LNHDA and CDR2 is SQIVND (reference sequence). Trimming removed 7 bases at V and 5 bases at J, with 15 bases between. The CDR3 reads CASKSRGENNEQFF. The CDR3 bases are TGTGCCAGTAAGTCCAGGGGCGAGAACAATGAGCAGTTCTTC.

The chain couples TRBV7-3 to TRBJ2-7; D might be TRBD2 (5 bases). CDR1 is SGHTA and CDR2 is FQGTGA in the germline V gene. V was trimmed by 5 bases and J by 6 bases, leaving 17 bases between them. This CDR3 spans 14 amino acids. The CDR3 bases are TGTGCCAGCAGCCCCCCCCGCGGGCCCAGCGAGCAGTACTTC. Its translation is CASSPPRGPSEQYF.

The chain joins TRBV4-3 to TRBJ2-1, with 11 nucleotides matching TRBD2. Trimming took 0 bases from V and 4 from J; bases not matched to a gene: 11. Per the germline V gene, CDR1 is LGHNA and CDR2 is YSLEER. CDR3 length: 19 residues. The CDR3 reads CASSQDLRRGTSGYNEQFF. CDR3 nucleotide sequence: TGCGCCAGCAGCCAAGATTTGAGGCGAGGGACTAGCGGATACAATGAGCAGTTCTTC.

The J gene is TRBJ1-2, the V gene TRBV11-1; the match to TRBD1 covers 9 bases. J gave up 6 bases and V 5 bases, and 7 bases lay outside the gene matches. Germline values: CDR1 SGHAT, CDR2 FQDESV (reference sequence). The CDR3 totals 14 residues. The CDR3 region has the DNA TGTGCCAGCAGCCACGGACAGGGGTTCAATGGCTACACCTTC. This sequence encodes CASSHGQGFNGYTF.

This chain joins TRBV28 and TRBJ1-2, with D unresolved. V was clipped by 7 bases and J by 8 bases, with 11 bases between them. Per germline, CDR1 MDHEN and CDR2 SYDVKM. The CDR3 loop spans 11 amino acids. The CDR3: CASTGAVGYTF. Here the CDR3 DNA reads TGTGCCAGCACCGGAGCGGTGGGCTACACCTTC.

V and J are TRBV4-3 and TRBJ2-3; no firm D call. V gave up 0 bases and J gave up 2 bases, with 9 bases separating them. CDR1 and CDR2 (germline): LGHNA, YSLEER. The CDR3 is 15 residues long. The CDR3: CASSQDRSTTDTQYF. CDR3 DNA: TGCGCCAGCAGCCAAGATCGTTCTACCACAGATACGCAGTATTTT.

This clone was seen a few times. The CDR3 DNA sequence: TGTGCCAGCAGCTCGCCACCCGGGACTAGATACAATGAGCAGTTCTTC. It yields the protein CASSSPPGTRYNEQFF. The V and J genes are TRBV5-6 and TRBJ2-1; 8 bases line up with TRBD2. Germline CDR1 is SGHDT and CDR2 is YYEEEE. Trimming cost V 3 bases and J 4 bases; bases outside gene matches: 9. CDR3 size: 16 residues.

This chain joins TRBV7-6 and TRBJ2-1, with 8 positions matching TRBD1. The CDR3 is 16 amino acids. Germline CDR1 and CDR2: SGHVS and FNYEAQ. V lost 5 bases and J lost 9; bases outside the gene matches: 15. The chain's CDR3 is CASSQGAGTVHSEQFF. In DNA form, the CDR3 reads TGTGCCAGCAGCCAGGGGGCCGGGACGGTCCATAGTGAGCAGTTCTTC. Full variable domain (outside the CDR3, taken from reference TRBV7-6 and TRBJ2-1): GAGVSQSPRYKVTKRGQDVALRCDPISGHVSLYWYRQALGQGPEFLTYFNYEAQQDKSGLPNDRFSAERPEGSISTLTIQRTEQRDSAMYRCASSQGAGTVHSEQFFGPGTRLTVL.

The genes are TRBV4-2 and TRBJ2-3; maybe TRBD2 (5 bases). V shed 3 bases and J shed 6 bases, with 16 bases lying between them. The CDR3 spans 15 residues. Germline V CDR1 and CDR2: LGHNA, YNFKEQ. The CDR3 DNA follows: TGTGCCAGCAGCCAGGACGCCTCACTAGGGGATACGCAGTATTTT. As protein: CASSQDASLGDTQYF.

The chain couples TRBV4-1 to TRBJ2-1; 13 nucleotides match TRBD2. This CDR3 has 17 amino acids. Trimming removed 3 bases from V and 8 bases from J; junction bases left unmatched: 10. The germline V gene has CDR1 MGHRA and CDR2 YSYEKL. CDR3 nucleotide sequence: TGCGCCAGCAGCCAGGGACTAGCGGGAACCTTGGGGCATGAGCAGTTCTTC. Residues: CASSQGLAGTLGHEQFF.

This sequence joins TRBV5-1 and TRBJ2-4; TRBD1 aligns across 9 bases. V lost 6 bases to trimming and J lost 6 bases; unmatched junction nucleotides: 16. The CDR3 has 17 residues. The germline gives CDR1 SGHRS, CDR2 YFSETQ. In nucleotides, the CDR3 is TGCGCCAGCAAATACTCCGGGACAGGGCCGGGAGGAAACATTCAGTACTTC. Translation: CASKYSGTGPGGNIQYF.

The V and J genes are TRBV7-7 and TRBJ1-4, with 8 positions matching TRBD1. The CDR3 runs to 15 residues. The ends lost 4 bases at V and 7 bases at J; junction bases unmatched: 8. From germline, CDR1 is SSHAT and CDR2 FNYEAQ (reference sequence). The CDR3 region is CASSYTTGVGEKLFF. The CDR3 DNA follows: TGTGCCAGCAGCTATACGACAGGGGTTGGTGAAAAACTGTTTTTT.

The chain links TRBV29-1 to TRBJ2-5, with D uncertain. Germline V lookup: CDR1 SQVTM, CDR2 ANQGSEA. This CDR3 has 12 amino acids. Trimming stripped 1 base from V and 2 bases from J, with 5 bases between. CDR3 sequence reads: CSVEGHQETQYF. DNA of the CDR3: TGCAGCGTTGAAGGCCATCAAGAGACCCAGTACTTC.

CDR3 loop: CASSLWGRGGSDQPQHF. The CDR3 bases are TGTGCCAGCAGCTTGTGGGGCCGTGGGGGGTCGGACCAGCCCCAGCATTTT. V gene TRBV5-8 combines with J gene TRBJ1-5, with a weak D call TRBD1 (5 bases). V was pared by 1 base and J by 7 bases, with 21 bases between. The CDR3 covers 17 residues. The germline CDR1 and CDR2 sequences are SGHTS and YDEGEE.

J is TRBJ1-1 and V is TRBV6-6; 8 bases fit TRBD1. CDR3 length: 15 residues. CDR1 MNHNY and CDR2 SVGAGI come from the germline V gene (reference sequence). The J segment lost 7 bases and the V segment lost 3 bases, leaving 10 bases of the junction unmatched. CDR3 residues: CASSYRAGGAIEAFF. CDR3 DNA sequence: TGTGCCAGCAGTTATCGAGCAGGGGGCGCAATTGAAGCTTTCTTT.

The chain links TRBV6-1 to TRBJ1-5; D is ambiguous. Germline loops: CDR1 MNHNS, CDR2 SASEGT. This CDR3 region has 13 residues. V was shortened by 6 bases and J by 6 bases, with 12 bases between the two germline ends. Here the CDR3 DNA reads TGTGCCAGCAGGGTGACAAGGGTTCAGCCCCAGCATTTT. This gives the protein CASRVTRVQPQHF.

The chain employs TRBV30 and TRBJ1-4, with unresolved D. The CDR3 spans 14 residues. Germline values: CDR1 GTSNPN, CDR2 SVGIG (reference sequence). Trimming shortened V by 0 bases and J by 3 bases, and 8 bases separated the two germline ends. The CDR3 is CAWSVGQPNEKLFF. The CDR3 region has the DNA TGTGCCTGGAGTGTGGGCCAGCCTAATGAAAAACTGTTTTTT. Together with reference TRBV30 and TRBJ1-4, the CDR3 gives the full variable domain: SQTIHQWPATLVQPVGSPLSLECTVEGTSNPNLYWYRQAAGRGLQLLFYSVGIGQISSEVPQNLSASRPQDRQFILSSKKLLLSDSGFYLCAWSVGQPNEKLFFGSGTQLSVL.

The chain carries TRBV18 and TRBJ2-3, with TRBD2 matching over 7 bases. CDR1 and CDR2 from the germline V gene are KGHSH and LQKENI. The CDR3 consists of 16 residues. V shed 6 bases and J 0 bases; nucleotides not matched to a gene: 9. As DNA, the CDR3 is TGTGCCAGCTCGCATGATTGGCGGGGGAGCACAGATACGCAGTATTTT. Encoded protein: CASSHDWRGSTDTQYF. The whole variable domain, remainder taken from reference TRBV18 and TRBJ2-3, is NAGVMQNPRHLVRRRGQEARLRCSPMKGHSHVYWYRQLPEEGLKFMVYLQKENIIDESGMPKERFSAEFPKEGPSILRIQQVVRGDSAAYFCASSHDWRGSTDTQYFGPGTRLTVL.

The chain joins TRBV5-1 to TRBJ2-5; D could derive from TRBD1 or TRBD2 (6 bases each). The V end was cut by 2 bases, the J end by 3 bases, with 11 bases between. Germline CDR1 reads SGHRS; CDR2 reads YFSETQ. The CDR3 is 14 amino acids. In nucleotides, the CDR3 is TGCGCCAGCAGCTTTCCGGGGGCGGAAGAGACCCAGTACTTC. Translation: CASSFPGAEETQYF.